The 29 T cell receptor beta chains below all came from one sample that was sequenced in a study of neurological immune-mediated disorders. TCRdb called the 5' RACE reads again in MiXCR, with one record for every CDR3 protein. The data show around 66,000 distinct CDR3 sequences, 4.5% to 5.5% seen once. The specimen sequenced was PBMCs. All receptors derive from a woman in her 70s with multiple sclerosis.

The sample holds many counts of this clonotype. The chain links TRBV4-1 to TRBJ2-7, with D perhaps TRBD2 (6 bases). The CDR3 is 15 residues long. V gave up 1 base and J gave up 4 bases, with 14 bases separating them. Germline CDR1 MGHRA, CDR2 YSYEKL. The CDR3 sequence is CASSQGKRSGYEQYF. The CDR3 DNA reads TGCGCCAGCAGCCAAGGGAAACGTAGCGGTTACGAGCAGTACTTC.

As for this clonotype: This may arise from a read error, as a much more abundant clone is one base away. This CDR3 is CASSLEGPSFYGYTF. CDR3 sequence (DNA): TGTGCCAGCAGCTTGGAGGGACCGTCCTTCTATGGCTACACCTTC. The chain carries TRBV7-9 and TRBJ1-2; D is perhaps TRBD1 (5 bases). Per germline, CDR1 SEHNR and CDR2 FQNEAQ (reference sequence). This CDR3 comprises 15 residues. Trimming removed 3 bases at V and 4 bases at J, with 15 bases between.

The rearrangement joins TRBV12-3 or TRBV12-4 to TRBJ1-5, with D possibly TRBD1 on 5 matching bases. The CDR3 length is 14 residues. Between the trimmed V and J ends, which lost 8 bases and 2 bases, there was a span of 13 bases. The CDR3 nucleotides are TGTGCCAGCCGACCCGCGGGGGGCAATCAGCCCCAGCATTTT. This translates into CASRPAGGNQPQHF.

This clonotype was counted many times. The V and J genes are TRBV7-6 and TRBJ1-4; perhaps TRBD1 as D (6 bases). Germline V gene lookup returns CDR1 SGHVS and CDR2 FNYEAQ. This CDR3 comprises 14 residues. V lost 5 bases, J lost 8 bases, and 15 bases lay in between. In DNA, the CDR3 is TGTGCCAGCAGCCCAACAGGGTCTGGCGAAAAACTGTTTTTT. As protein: CASSPTGSGEKLFF. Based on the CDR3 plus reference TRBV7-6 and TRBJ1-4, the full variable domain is GAGVSQSPRYKVTKRGQDVALRCDPISGHVSLYWYRQALGQGPEFLTYFNYEAQQDKSGLPNDRFSAERPEGSISTLTIQRTEQRDSAMYRCASSPTGSGEKLFFGSGTQLSVL.

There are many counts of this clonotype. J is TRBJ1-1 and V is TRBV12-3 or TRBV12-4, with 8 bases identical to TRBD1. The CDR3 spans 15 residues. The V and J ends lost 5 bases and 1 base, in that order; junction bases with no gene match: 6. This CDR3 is CASSLHQGANTEAFF. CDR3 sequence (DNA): TGTGCCAGCAGTCTGCATCAGGGGGCGAACACTGAAGCTTTCTTT.

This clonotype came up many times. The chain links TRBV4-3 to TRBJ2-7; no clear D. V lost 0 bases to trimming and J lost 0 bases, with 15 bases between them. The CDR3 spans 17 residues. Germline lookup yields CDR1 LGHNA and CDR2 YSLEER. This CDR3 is CASSQDLQAKGSYEQYF. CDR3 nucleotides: TGCGCCAGCAGCCAAGATCTCCAGGCCAAGGGCTCCTACGAGCAGTACTTC.

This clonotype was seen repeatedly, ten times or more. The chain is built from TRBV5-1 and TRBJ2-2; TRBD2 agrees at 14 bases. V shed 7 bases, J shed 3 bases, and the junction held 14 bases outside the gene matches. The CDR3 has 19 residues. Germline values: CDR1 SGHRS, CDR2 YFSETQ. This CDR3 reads CASWGGTSGSVSYTGELFF. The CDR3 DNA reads TGCGCCAGCTGGGGCGGGACTAGCGGGAGCGTCTCGTACACCGGGGAGCTGTTTTTT.

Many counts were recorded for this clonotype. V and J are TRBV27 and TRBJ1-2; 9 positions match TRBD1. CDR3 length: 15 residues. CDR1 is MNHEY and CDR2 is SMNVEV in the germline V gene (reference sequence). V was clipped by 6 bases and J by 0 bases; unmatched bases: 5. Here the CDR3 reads CASRGTGTSNYGYTF. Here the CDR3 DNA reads TGTGCCAGCAGAGGGACAGGGACCTCTAACTATGGCTACACCTTC.

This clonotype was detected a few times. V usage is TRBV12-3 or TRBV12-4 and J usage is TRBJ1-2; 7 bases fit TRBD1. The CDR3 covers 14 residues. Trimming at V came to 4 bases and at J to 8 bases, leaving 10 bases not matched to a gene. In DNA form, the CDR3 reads TGTGCCAGCAGTTCACGGACAGGTCGAGAAGGCTACACCTTC. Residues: CASSSRTGREGYTF.

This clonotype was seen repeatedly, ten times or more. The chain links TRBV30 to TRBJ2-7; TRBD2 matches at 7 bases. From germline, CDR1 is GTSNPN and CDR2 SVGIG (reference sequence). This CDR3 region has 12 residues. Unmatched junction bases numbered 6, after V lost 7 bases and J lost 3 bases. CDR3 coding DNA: TGTGCCTCCAGGGAGGGAAGCTACGAGCAGTACTTC. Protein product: CASREGSYEQYF.

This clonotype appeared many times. The CDR3 coding sequence is TGCAGTGCTAGTGTACTAGGGAGCACAGATACGCAGTATTTT. Protein: CSASVLGSTDTQYF. The chain is built from TRBV20-1 and TRBJ2-3, with D possibly matching TRBD2 (5 bases). This CDR3 spans 14 amino acids. CDR1 and CDR2 (germline): DFQATT, SNEGSKA (reference sequence). The V end was cut by 3 bases, the J end by 0 bases, with 10 bases between.

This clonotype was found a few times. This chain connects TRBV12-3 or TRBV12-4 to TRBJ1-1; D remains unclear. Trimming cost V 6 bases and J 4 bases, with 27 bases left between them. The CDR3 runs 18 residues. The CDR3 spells CASSRNLLSILGGTEAFF. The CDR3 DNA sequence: TGTGCCAGCAGCAGAAACCTTCTATCAATCCTTGGCGGCACTGAAGCTTTCTTT.

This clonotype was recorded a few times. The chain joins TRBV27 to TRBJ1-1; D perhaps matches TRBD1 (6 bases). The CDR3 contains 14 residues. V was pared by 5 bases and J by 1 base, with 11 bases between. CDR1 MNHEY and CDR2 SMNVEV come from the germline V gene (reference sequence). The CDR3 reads CASSLVTGNTEAFF. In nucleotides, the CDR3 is TGTGCCAGCAGTCTCGTGACAGGGAACACTGAAGCTTTCTTT.

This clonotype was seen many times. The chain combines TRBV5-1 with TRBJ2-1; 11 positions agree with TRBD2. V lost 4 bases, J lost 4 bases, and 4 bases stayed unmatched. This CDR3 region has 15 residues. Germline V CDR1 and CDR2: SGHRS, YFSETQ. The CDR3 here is CASSHRTSGYNEQFF. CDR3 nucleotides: TGCGCCAGCAGCCATCGGACTAGCGGGTACAATGAGCAGTTCTTC.

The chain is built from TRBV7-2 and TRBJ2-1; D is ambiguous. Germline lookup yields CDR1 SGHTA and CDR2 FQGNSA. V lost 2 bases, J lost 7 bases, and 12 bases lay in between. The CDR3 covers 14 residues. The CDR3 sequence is CASSLRAVGNEQFF. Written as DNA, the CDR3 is TGTGCCAGCAGCTTAAGGGCCGTGGGAAATGAGCAGTTCTTC.

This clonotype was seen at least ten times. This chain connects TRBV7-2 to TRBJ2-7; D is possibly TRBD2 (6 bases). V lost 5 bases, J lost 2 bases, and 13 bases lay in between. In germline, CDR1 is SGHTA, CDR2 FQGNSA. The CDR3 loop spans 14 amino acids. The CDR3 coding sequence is TGTGCCAGCAGCGAGCGACTAGGACCCTACGAGCAGTACTTC. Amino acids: CASSERLGPYEQYF.

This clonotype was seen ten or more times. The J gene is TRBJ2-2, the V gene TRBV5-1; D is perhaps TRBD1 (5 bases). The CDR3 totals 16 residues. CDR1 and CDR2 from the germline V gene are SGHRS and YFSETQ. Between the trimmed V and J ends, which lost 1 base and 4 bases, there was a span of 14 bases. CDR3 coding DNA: TGCGCCAGCAGCTTGCCCGCGACAGTAGGCACCGGGGAGCTGTTTTTT. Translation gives CASSLPATVGTGELFF.

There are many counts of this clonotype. The CDR3: CASSQIAGNEQFF. The CDR3 nucleotides are TGTGCCAGCAGCCAAATAGCGGGAAATGAGCAGTTCTTC. The V gene is TRBV3-1, the J gene TRBJ2-1, with TRBD2 identical over 8 bases. The junction had 1 base not matched to a gene; V was cut back by 2 bases and J by 7 bases. The CDR3 sequence is 13 residues long. In germline, CDR1 is LGHDT, CDR2 YNNKEL (reference sequence).

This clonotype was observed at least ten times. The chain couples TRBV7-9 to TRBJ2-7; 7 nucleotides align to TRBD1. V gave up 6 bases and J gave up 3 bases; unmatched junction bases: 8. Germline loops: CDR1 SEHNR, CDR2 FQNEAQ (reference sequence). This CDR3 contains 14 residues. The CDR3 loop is CASRRAGGRYEQYF. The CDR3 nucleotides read TGTGCCAGCAGGAGAGCAGGGGGACGCTACGAGCAGTACTTC.

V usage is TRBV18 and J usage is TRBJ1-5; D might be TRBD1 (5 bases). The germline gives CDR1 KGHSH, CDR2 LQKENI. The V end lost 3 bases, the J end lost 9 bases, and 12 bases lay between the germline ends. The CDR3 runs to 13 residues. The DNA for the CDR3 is TGTGCCAGCTCACCGGGGGAATGGGGGCCCCAGCATTTT. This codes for CASSPGEWGPQHF.

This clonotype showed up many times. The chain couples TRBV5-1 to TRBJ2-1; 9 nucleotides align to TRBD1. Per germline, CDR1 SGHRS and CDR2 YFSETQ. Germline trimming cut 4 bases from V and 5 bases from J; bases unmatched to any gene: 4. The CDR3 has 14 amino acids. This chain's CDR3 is CASSPGTGNNEQFF. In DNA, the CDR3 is TGCGCCAGCAGCCCAGGGACAGGGAACAATGAGCAGTTCTTC.

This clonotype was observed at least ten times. The CDR3 is CASSQPANNEQFF. The CDR3 coding sequence is TGCGCCAGCAGCCAGCCAGCGAACAATGAGCAGTTCTTC. The chain combines TRBV4-1 with TRBJ2-1; D uncertain. Looked up from germline, CDR1 is MGHRA and CDR2 is YSYEKL. This CDR3 has 13 residues. The germline V and J ends were trimmed by 3 bases and 5 bases, with 8 bases remaining between them.

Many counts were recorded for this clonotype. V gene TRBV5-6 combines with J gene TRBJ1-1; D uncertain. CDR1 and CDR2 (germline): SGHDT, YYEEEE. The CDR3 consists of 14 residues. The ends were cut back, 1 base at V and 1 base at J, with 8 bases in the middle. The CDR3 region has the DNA TGTGCCAGCAGCTTGCTGGGCGGGAACACTGAAGCTTTCTTT. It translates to CASSLLGGNTEAFF.

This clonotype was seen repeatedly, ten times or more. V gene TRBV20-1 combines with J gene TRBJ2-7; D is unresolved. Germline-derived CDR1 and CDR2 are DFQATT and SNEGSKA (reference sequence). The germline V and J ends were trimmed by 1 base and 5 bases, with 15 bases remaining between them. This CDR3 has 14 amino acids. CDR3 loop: CSARVGRTGDEQYF. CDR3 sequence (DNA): TGCAGTGCTAGAGTAGGCAGAACTGGGGACGAGCAGTACTTC.

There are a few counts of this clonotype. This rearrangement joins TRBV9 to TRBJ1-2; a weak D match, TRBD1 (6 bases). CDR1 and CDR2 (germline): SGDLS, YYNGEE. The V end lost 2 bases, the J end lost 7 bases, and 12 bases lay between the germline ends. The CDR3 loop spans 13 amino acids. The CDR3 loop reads CASSVQTGGGYTF. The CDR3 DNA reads TGTGCCAGCAGCGTTCAGACAGGCGGTGGCTACACCTTC.

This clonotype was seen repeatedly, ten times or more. The CDR3 DNA follows: TGTGCCAGCAGCAGAGGGACAGGGAGGAACGAGCAGTACTTC. It yields the protein CASSRGTGRNEQYF. The chain recombines TRBV7-3 with TRBJ2-7; 9 bases are a match to TRBD1. Germline values: CDR1 SGHTA, CDR2 FQGTGA. The trim removed 5 bases at V and 5 bases at J, leaving 7 bases unmatched. CDR3 length: 14 amino acids.

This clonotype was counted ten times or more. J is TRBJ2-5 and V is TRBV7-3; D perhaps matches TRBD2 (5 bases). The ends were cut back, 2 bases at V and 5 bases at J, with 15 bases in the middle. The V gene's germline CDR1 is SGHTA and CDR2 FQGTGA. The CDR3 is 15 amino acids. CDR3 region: CASSLQRTGEETQYF. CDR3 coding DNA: TGTGCCAGCAGCTTACAGCGAACTGGGGAGGAGACCCAGTACTTC.

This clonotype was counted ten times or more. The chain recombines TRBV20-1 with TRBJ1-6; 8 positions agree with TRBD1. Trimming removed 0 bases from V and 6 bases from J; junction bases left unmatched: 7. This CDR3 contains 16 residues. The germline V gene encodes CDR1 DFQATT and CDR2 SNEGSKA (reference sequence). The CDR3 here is CSARESSDRANSPLHF. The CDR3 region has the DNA TGCAGTGCTAGAGAAAGTTCGGACAGGGCTAATTCACCCCTCCACTTT.

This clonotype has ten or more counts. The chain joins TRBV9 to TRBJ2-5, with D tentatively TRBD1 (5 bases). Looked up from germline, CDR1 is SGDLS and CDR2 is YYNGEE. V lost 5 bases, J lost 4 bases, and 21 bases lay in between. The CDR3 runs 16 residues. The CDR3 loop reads CASSTGRQPLIETQYF. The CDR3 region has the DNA TGTGCCAGCAGTACCGGCCGACAGCCCCTAATAGAGACCCAGTACTTC.